The next 25 T cell receptor beta chains were all read from a single sample in a study of CD8+ T cells in alopecia areata. After isolation, RNA underwent reverse transcription to generate cDNA as the sequencing template. Using immunoSEQ multiplex PCR, the repertoire was profiled, and TCRdb retains in-frame clones only, with some absent. The sample holds more than 200,000 clones, around 65% seen once. Documented treatment: oral pan-JAK inhibitor, 5-10 mg twice daily. The sample consisted of CD4+ T cells sorted from blood, taken between weeks 44 and 45, from a patient treated with tofacitinib. The receptors come from a human donor with alopecia areata.

The rearrangement joins TRBV2 to TRBJ2-5; 7 bases line up with TRBD1. V was clipped by 1 base and J by 6 bases; unmatched bases: 8. The germline gives CDR1 SNHLY, CDR2 FYNNEI. This CDR3 has 15 amino acids. In DNA form, the CDR3 reads TGTGCCAGCAGTGAAGGCCAGCAGGGGGTCAAGACCCAGTACTTC. Residues: CASSEGQQGVKTQYF.

V and J are TRBV10-3 and TRBJ2-3, with D hard to call. The CDR3 has 12 amino acids. Germline lookup yields CDR1 ENHRY and CDR2 SYGVKD. V lost 8 bases and J 0 bases, leaving 6 bases between the germline ends. CDR3 region: CAIGPSTDTQYF. DNA for the CDR3: TGTGCCATCGGGCCTAGCACAGATACGCAGTATTTT.

This clone was seen only a few times. This chain uses TRBV7-9 with TRBJ2-7; unclear D gene. V was pared by 0 bases and J by 0 bases, with 6 bases between. The CDR3 is 14 amino acids. Germline values: CDR1 SEHNR, CDR2 FQNEAQ (reference sequence). CDR3 nucleotides: TGTGCCAGCAGCTTAGCCGGGCGCTCCTACGAGCAGTACTTC. Translating gives CASSLAGRSYEQYF.

The chain is built from TRBV10-2 and TRBJ1-5; D unresolved. The CDR3 is made up of 15 amino acids. Trimming stripped 3 bases from V and 6 bases from J, with 15 bases between. Germline values: CDR1 WSHSY, CDR2 SAAADI. The CDR3 loop reads CASSDTQRGGQPQHF. The DNA for the CDR3 is TGCGCCAGCAGTGACACCCAGCGGGGTGGTCAGCCCCAGCATTTT.

The chain combines TRBV29-1 with TRBJ2-7, with a tentative D call TRBD1 (5 bases). The CDR3 is 11 amino acids. V lost 7 bases and J lost 3, with 10 bases in between. CDR1 and CDR2 (germline): SQVTM, ANQGSEA. CDR3 in DNA: TGCAGCGCAGGGTCATACTACGAGCAGTACTTC. Encoded protein: CSAGSYYEQYF.

The chain employs TRBV30 and TRBJ1-5; no clear D. This CDR3 has 14 residues. V lost 2 bases, J lost 3 bases, and 11 bases lay in between. Germline CDR1 reads GTSNPN; CDR2 reads SVGIG (reference sequence). The CDR3 reads CAWSTGEANQPQHF. The CDR3 nucleotides read TGTGCCTGGAGTACTGGGGAAGCCAATCAGCCCCAGCATTTT.

The rearrangement links TRBV29-1 to TRBJ1-1; D possibly corresponds to TRBD1 (5 bases). Germline V lookup: CDR1 SQVTM, CDR2 ANQGSEA. V lost 5 bases to trimming and J lost 5 bases, with 12 bases between them. The CDR3 is 12 amino acids. In DNA, the CDR3 is TGCAGCGTTTGGGACGGGCGGACTGAAGCTTTCTTT. Translation gives CSVWDGRTEAFF.

The chain recombines TRBV29-1 with TRBJ1-1, with D uncertain. Germline V gene lookup returns CDR1 SQVTM and CDR2 ANQGSEA. Trimming took 1 base from V and 8 from J, leaving 17 bases between them. The CDR3 covers 14 residues. The CDR3 reads CSVEVGLRAAEAFF. CDR3 coding DNA: TGCAGCGTTGAAGTGGGGTTGAGGGCGGCAGAAGCTTTCTTT. Combining the CDR3 with reference TRBV29-1 and TRBJ1-1 gives the whole variable domain SAVISQKPSRDICQRGTSLTIQCQVDSQVTMMFWYRQQPGQSLTLIATANQGSEATYESGFVIDKFPISRPNLTFSTLTVSNMSPEDSSIYLCSVEVGLRAAEAFFGQGTRLTVV.

This clone occurred a few times. V usage is TRBV2 and J usage is TRBJ1-5; 7 bases match TRBD1. With V trimmed by 6 bases and J by 1 base, 6 bases remained unmatched. CDR1 SNHLY and CDR2 FYNNEI come from the germline V gene. The CDR3 consists of 15 residues. CDR3 DNA sequence: TGTGCCAGCAGCGAGACAGGGATGAGCAATCAGCCCCAGCATTTT. This gives the protein CASSETGMSNQPQHF. The variable domain in full, completed from reference TRBV2 and TRBJ1-5, reads EPEVTQTPSHQVTQMGQEVILRCVPISNHLYFYWYRQILGQKVEFLVSFYNNEISEKSEIFDDQFSVERPDGSNFTLKIRSTKLEDSAMYFCASSETGMSNQPQHFGDGTRLSIL.

The rearrangement uses TRBV11-1 and TRBJ2-1; D call uncertain. Germline-derived CDR1 and CDR2 are SGHAT and FQDESV (reference sequence). The V end lost 3 bases, the J end lost 3 bases, and 6 bases lay between the germline ends. The CDR3 totals 13 residues. The CDR3 protein is CASSFASYNEQFF. Here the CDR3 DNA reads TGTGCCAGCAGCTTCGCTAGCTACAATGAGCAGTTCTTC. The entire variable domain, with the rest obtained from reference TRBV11-1 and TRBJ2-1, is as follows: EAEVAQSPRYKITEKSQAVAFWCDPISGHATLYWYRQILGQGPELLVQFQDESVVDDSQLPKDRFSAERLKGVDSTLKIQPAELGDSAMYLCASSFASYNEQFFGPGTRLTVL.

The chain employs TRBV5-1 and TRBJ2-1; a possible D gene is TRBD1 (6 bases). Trimming removed 0 bases from V and 7 bases from J, with 14 bases in between. CDR3 length equals 15 residues. CDR1 SGHRS and CDR2 YFSETQ come from the germline V gene. The CDR3, as DNA: TGCGCCAGCAGCTTGGACAGGGTAGAATTGAATGAGCAGTTCTTC. This encodes CASSLDRVELNEQFF. The variable domain in full, with the rest retrieved from reference TRBV5-1 and TRBJ2-1, is KAGVTQTPRYLIKTRGQQVTLSCSPISGHRSVSWYQQTPGQGLQFLFEYFSETQRNKGNFPGRFSGRQFSNSRSEMNVSTLELGDSALYLCASSLDRVELNEQFFGPGTRLTVL.

With regard to this clone: The sample carries other DNA sequences with the same CDR3. The chain combines TRBV29-1 with TRBJ1-1, with no clear D. Trimming removed 2 bases at V and 0 bases at J, with 7 bases between. The CDR3 is 13 residues long. Per germline, CDR1 SQVTM and CDR2 ANQGSEA. This chain's CDR3 is CSVETRMNTEAFF. The DNA for the CDR3 is TGCAGCGTTGAAACGCGAATGAACACTGAAGCTTTCTTT.

The CDR3 sequence: CASSSGTQDEQYF. The CDR3, as DNA: TGCGCCAGCAGCTCCGGGACTCAGGACGAGCAGTACTTC. The chain employs TRBV5-1 and TRBJ2-7, with a tentative D call TRBD2 (6 bases). The CDR3 totals 13 residues. Trimming cost V 3 bases and J 5 bases, with 12 bases left between them. Germline CDR1 and CDR2: SGHRS and YFSETQ.

V usage is TRBV30 and J usage is TRBJ1-5; 7 nucleotides agree with TRBD1. The CDR3 has 13 amino acids. J was trimmed by 5 bases and V by 5 bases; bases with no gene match: 6. The germline V gene encodes CDR1 GTSNPN and CDR2 SVGIG (reference sequence). Here the CDR3 reads CAWGQDAYQPQHF. In DNA form, the CDR3 reads TGTGCCTGGGGACAGGATGCGTATCAGCCCCAGCATTTT.

The chain recombines TRBV5-1 with TRBJ1-5; 10 bases match TRBD1. The CDR3 is 15 residues long. Germline V gene lookup returns CDR1 SGHRS and CDR2 YFSETQ. Trimming cost V 4 bases and J 1 base; bases outside gene matches: 2. The CDR3 DNA reads as TGCGCCAGCAGCCGGACAGGGGGAAGCAATCAGCCCCAGCATTTT. Translating it yields CASSRTGGSNQPQHF.

The chain joins TRBV7-2 to TRBJ1-2; D unresolved. The V gene's germline CDR1 is SGHTA and CDR2 FQGNSA. V was shortened by 5 bases and J by 3 bases, with 10 bases between the two germline ends. The CDR3 is 13 residues long. The CDR3 coding sequence is TGTGCCAGCAGCCCCCTCGACTACTATGGCTACACCTTC. This codes for CASSPLDYYGYTF. Supplemented by reference TRBV7-2 and TRBJ1-2, the full variable domain reads GAGVSQSPSNKVTEKGKDVELRCDPISGHTALYWYRQSLGQGLEFLIYFQGNSAPDKSGLPSDRFSAERTGGSVSTLTIQRTQQEDSAVYLCASSPLDYYGYTFGSGTRLTVV.

The chain uses TRBV30 and TRBJ1-5; 9 nucleotides align to TRBD1. This CDR3 comprises 15 residues. Germline V gene data show CDR1 as GTSNPN and CDR2 as SVGIG (reference sequence). With 3 bases clipped from V and 1 base from J, the junction kept 4 bases outside the gene matches. In DNA, the CDR3 is TGTGCCTGGAGCAGGACAGGGGTGAGCAATCAGCCCCAGCATTTT. Translated: CAWSRTGVSNQPQHF.

This chain connects TRBV18 to TRBJ1-4; TRBD1 might be the D (5 bases). Trimming cost V 1 base and J 4 bases, with 10 bases left between them. Germline V gives CDR1 KGHSH, CDR2 LQKENI. There are 15 residues in the CDR3. The CDR3 DNA reads as TGTGCCAGCTCACCACGGGACGGTATTAATGAAAAACTGTTTTTT. This gives the protein CASSPRDGINEKLFF.

The chain carries TRBV10-3 and TRBJ1-2, with 7 bases lining up with TRBD1. With 0 bases clipped from V and 4 bases from J, the junction kept 17 bases outside the gene matches. This CDR3 region has 19 residues. Germline V lookup: CDR1 ENHRY, CDR2 SYGVKD. Here the CDR3 DNA reads TGTGCCATCAGTGAGTCGACGAGACAGGGTGGTTCGGGGTCCTATGGCTACACCTTC. This sequence encodes CAISESTRQGGSGSYGYTF.

The DNA for the CDR3 is TGCAGCGTTGATGGGGGGTCTACTAGCACAGATACGCAGTATTTT. Translating gives CSVDGGSTSTDTQYF. The J gene is TRBJ2-3, the V gene TRBV29-1, with D maybe TRBD2 (6 bases). The V gene's germline CDR1 is SQVTM and CDR2 ANQGSEA. The CDR3 extends over 15 amino acids. With 3 bases removed from V and 0 bases from J, the gap between germline ends came to 13 bases.

Comments on this clone: At the DNA level, this CDR3 is encoded by other sequences in the same sample as well. The V gene is TRBV6-1, the J gene TRBJ1-1; 8 bases are shared with TRBD1. CDR3 length: 13 residues. Germline CDR1 reads MNHNS; CDR2 reads SASEGT. The V gene end was trimmed by 8 bases and the J gene end by 5 bases; junction bases not matched to a gene: 7. The CDR3 region is CASSGTGRTEAFF. CDR3 nucleotides: TGTGCCAGCTCCGGGACAGGAAGGACTGAAGCTTTCTTT.

This chain connects TRBV11-2 to TRBJ2-2; D unclear. This CDR3 is 14 amino acids long. Per germline, CDR1 SGHAT and CDR2 FQNNGV. V was shortened by 2 bases and J by 6 bases, with 10 bases between the two germline ends. The CDR3 protein is CASSLIEGAGELFF. The CDR3 DNA is TGTGCCAGCAGCTTAATAGAAGGTGCCGGGGAGCTGTTTTTT.

This clone is a singleton in its sample. The chain couples TRBV30 to TRBJ2-3; D remains unclear. V was shortened by 2 bases and J by 0 bases, with 6 bases between the two germline ends. This CDR3 has 13 amino acids. The germline CDR1 and CDR2 sequences are GTSNPN and SVGIG (reference sequence). DNA for the CDR3: TGTGCCTGGAGTATGCCGAGCACAGATACGCAGTATTTT. Its protein product is CAWSMPSTDTQYF.

The genes are TRBV4-3 and TRBJ2-7; D perhaps matches TRBD1 (5 bases). Trimming stripped 0 bases from V and 3 bases from J, with 12 bases between. Germline lookup yields CDR1 LGHNA and CDR2 YSLEER. This CDR3 has 15 residues. The CDR3 reads CASSQDPTVNYEQYF. The CDR3 DNA reads as TGCGCCAGCAGCCAAGACCCGACAGTCAACTACGAGCAGTACTTC.

DNA of the CDR3: TGTGCCACCAGTAAGGGGTTGGAGAGGACTTCTGGAAACACCATATATTTT. It translates to CATSKGLERTSGNTIYF. This chain connects TRBV15 to TRBJ1-3, with D possibly matching TRBD1 (5 bases). The CDR3 spans 17 residues. Trimming took 6 bases from V and 1 from J, leaving 19 bases between them. Germline V CDR1 and CDR2: LNHNV, YYDKDF (reference sequence).